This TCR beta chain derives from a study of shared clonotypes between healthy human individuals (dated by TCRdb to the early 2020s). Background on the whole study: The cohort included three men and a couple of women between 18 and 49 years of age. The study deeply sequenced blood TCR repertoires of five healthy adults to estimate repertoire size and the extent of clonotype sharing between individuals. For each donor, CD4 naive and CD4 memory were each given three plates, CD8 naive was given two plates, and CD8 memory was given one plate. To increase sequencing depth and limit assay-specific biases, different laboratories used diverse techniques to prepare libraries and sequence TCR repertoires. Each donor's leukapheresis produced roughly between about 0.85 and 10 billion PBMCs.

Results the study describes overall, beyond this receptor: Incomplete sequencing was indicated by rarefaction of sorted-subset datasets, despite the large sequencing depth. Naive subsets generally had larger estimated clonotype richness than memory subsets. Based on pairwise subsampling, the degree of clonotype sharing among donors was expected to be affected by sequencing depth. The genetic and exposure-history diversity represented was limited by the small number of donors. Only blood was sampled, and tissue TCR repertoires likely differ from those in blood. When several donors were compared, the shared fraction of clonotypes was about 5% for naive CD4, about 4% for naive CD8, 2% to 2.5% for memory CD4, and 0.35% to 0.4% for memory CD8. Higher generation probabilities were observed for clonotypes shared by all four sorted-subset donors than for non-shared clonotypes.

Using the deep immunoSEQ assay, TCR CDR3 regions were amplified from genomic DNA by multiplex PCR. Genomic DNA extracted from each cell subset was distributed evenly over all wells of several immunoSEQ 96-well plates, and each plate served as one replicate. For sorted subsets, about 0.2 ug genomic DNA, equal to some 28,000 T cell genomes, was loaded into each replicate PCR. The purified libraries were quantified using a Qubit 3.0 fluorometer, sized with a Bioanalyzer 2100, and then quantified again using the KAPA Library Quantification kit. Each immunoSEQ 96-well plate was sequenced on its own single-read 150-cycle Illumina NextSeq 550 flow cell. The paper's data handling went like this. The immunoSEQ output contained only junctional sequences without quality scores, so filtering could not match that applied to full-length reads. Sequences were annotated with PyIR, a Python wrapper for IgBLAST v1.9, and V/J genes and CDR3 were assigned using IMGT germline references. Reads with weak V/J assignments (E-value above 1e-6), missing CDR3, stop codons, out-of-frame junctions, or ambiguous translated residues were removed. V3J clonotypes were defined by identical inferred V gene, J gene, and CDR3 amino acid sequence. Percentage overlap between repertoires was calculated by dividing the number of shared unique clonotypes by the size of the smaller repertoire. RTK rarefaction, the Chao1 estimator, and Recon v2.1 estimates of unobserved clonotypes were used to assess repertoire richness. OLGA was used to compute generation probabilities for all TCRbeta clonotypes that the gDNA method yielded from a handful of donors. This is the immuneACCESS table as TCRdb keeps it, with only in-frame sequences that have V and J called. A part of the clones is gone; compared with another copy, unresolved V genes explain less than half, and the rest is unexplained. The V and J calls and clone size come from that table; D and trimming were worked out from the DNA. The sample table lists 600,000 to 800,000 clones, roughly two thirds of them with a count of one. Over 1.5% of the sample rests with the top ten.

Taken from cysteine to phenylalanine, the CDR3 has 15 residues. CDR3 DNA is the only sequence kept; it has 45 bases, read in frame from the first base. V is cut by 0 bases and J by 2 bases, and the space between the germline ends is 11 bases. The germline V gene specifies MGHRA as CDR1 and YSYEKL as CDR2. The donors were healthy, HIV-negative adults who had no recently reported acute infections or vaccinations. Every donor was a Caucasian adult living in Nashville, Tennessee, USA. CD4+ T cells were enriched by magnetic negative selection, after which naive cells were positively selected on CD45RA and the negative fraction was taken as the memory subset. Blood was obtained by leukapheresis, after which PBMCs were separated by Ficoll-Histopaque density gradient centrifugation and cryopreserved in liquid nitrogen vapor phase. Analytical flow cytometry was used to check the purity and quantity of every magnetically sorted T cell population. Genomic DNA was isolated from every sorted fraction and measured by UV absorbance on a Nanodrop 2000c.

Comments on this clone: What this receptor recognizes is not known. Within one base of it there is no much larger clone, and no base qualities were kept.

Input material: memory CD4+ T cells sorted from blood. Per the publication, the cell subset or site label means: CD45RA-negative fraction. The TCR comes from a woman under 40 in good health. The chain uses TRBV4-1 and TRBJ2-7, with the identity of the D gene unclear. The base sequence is TGCGCCAGCAGCCAAGACCTACACCTTACCTACGAGCAGTACTTC. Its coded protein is CASSQDLHLTYEQYF.